This TCR beta chain was profiled in a study of blood T cell repertoires in COVID-19. About the research overall: PBMCs, B-cell-depleted T cells, or T cells provided the cDNA or gDNA that made up the material.

CDR1 and CDR2 from the germline V gene are KGHSH and LQKENI. V gave up 3 bases and J gave up 0 bases, with 12 bases separating them. The CDR3 sequence is 16 residues long. Under the authors' procedure: It was from reference gene primer amplification that nucleated cell counts were estimated. The repertoire was sequenced with immunoSEQ multiplex PCR; TCRdb's copy has only in-frame clones and lacks some. That table gives V, J and clone size, and the DNA gave D and trimming. This sample has 150,000 or so clones; about four fifths occur once, and the top ten carry 10% to 15%. The sequenced sample was peripheral blood. The chain links TRBV18 to TRBJ2-1; tentatively, D is TRBD1 (6 bases). The origin of this receptor is a man aged 65 to 79 who had recovered from COVID-19. The CDR3, as DNA: TGTGCCAGCTCACCCGGACTCAGGGGCTCCTACAATGAGCAGTTCTTC. Amino acid sequence: CASSPGLRGSYNEQFF.